Sequencing of this T cell receptor beta chain was carried out in a study of graft-versus-host responses after intestinal transplantation (dated by TCRdb to about 2021). Regarding the research as a whole: Recipients received multivisceral, liver-intestinal, or isolated intestinal transplants. To identify alloreactive clones, pre-transplant mixed lymphocyte reaction products were sequenced and compared with unstimulated pre-transplant donor and recipient T cells. Every recipient was given anti-thymocyte globulin induction, followed by around three years of maintenance tacrolimus and steroids. Rather than being sequenced by the commercial service, samples from a few later patients were sequenced in-house on an Illumina MiSeq and processed with MiXCR. Graft-versus-host and host-versus-graft alloreactive T cell clones were tracked in the graft, circulation and bone marrow after intestinal transplantation using bulk TCR-beta CDR3 sequencing. The cohort enrolled 20 to 25 intestinal transplant recipients including one retransplant, and a few patients lacking pretransplant specimens were excluded. A peak of at least 4% donor T cells among recipient peripheral blood mononuclear cells was the definition used for donor T cell macrochimerism. General conclusions and limits of the study: Early after transplant, peak levels of circulating GvH clones were associated with declines in HvG clones. High GvH to HvG T cell clonal ratios were observed in the allografts of patients with donor T cell macrochimerism. Conclusions were limited by the relatively low number and heterogeneity of intestinal transplant patients. GvH clones were detected in recipient bone marrow, and some appeared earlier in ileal mucosa or blood, consistent with an intestinal mucosal origin.

With regard to this clone: The clone's antigen remains unknown. Base qualities are not recorded, but no much larger clone differs from it by a single base.

From its cysteine to its phenylalanine, the CDR3 spans 16 amino acids. The entry retains the CDR3 DNA only, 48 bases that are in frame from base 1. Ends trimmed: V by 2 bases, J by 6 bases; bases unmatched to a gene: 9. From the germline V gene, CDR1 is MGHDK and CDR2 is SYGVNS. The protocol used for the library was the immunoSEQ multiplex PCR assay. In most patients, genomic DNA was isolated using the Qiagen DNeasy Blood and Tissue Kit and sent frozen to Adaptive Biotechnologies for TCR sequencing. For most patients, genomic DNA was subjected to high-throughput TCR-beta CDR3 sequencing by Adaptive Biotechnologies. Per the authors' processing: Adaptive's ImmunoSEQ software supplied the TCR sequencing data for 15 to 20 patients, while MiXCR and VDJtools were used to process a few other patients. CD4 versus CD8 sorting errors were corrected by removing sequences found in both subsets at a frequency ratio below 5:1. CDR3 nucleotide sequences shared between donor and recipient were removed because their origin could not be assigned. Alloreactive clones required at least 2-fold expansion over unstimulated cells and minimum CFSE-low frequency of 0.002% (template counts) or 0.001% (read counts). A clone was considered mappable if detected in the sequenced pre-transplant spleen, lymph node, or MLR CFSE-low populations of the donor or recipient. Cumulative frequency of alloreactive clones was calculated as a percentage of all sequences weighted by copy number. Sourced from immuneACCESS, this table was stored by TCRdb with only in-frame sequences that have V and J called. A share of the clones is absent; for the studies checked, an unresolved V gene accounts for under half, and the remainder has no known explanation. Clone size and V and J calls were adopted from that table, with D and trimming inferred from the DNA. For this sample there are more than 100,000 clones; 80% to 95% appear just once. Roughly 1% of the sample rests with the top ten.

The meaning of the sample's time point label: cells obtained before transplantation from donor or recipient. CD3+CD4+ and CD3+CD8+ populations were FACS-sorted from unstimulated pre-transplant donor and recipient cells taken from spleen or lymph nodes. The chain couples TRBV25-1 to TRBJ1-4; 7 junctional bases match TRBD1. The clonotype was recovered from a human donor who received an intestinal transplant. Sequenced here: unstimulated CD8+ T cells sorted from spleen or lymph node cells, sampled before intestinal transplant. The CDR3 region: CASSENSGTADEKLFF. The nucleotides read TGTGCCAGCAGTGAAAACTCCGGGACAGCTGATGAAAAACTGTTTTTT.